These 5 T cell receptor beta chains originate from one sample sequenced in a study of radiation and T cells in renal cell carcinoma. Time point defined: baseline pretreatment blood. Specified treatment: 15 Gy SBRT to primary tumor, nephrectomy 4 weeks later. Here immunoSEQ multiplex PCR was the method, and the copy in TCRdb shows in-frame clones only, minus some. The data show about 130,000 clones, 70% to 90% seen once. The specimen was blood, collected from a patient whose treatment included radiotherapy and nephrectomy. These receptor sequences come from a woman aged 45-65 years with renal cell carcinoma.

The sample holds a few counts of this clone. The genes are TRBV7-9 and TRBJ2-1, with 10 bases matching TRBD2. The trim removed 4 bases at V and 4 bases at J, leaving 7 bases unmatched. The CDR3 covers 16 residues. CDR1 and CDR2 from the germline V gene are SEHNR and FQNEAQ (reference sequence). The CDR3 DNA reads as TGTGCCAGCAGCTCAAACCTAGCGGGGGTTTACAATGAGCAGTTCTTC. It translates to CASSSNLAGVYNEQFF.

V is TRBV5-8 and J is TRBJ2-7, with 9 bases fitting TRBD2. Germline CDR1 reads SGHTS; CDR2 reads YDEGEE. The CDR3 consists of 17 residues. V lost 0 bases and J lost 3; bases outside the gene matches: 10. The DNA for the CDR3 is TGTGCCAGCAGCTTGGTAAGAGCGGGGGGCGTTGTCTACGAGCAGTACTTC. The encoded protein is CASSLVRAGGVVYEQYF.

The chain employs TRBV5-4 and TRBJ1-5; the D gene is possibly TRBD1 (6 bases). The V gene lost 4 bases and the J gene lost 8 bases, with 19 bases spanning the gap. The CDR3 consists of 15 residues. Germline-derived CDR1 and CDR2 are SGHNT and YYREEE (reference sequence). CDR3 in amino acids: CASSINPTGEEPQHF. The CDR3 coding sequence is TGTGCCAGCAGCATCAATCCGACAGGTGAAGAGCCCCAGCATTTT.

The V gene is TRBV6-5, the J gene TRBJ2-5; the D gene could be TRBD1 or TRBD2 (5 bases each). Germline V CDR1 and CDR2: MNHEY, SVGAGI. CDR3 length equals 15 residues. The V end was cut by 2 bases, the J end by 2 bases, with 12 bases between. The CDR3: CASSYGGTGQETQYF. The DNA of the CDR3 is TGTGCCAGCAGTTACGGGGGTACGGGTCAAGAGACCCAGTACTTC.

The chain recombines TRBV11-2 with TRBJ1-2; 8 nucleotides align to TRBD1. This CDR3 spans 16 amino acids. Looked up from germline, CDR1 is SGHAT and CDR2 is FQNNGV. V was clipped by 3 bases and J by 0 bases; unmatched bases: 6. CDR3 in DNA: TGTGCCAGCAGCTTCCTACAGGGGGACCCTAACTATGGCTACACCTTC. It is translated as CASSFLQGDPNYGYTF.